This T cell receptor (beta chain) comes out of a study of cytomegalovirus exposure and HLA in healthy donors. Overall study results and limits: A later analysis appeared to link common viral pathogens to several of the most significant clusters. Among the CMV-associated chains, three were confirmed in vitro as specific for CMV antigens. In a later analysis, at a false discovery rate of 0.05, over 15,000 TCR beta sequences were associated with HLA alleles.

Details on this clone: Its antigen is as yet unknown.

Donors were nominally healthy when sampled, though unrecorded immune exposures were likely. The PCR was carried out with 60 Vbeta primers and 13 Jbeta primers. Only in-frame clones appear in the TCRdb table, and some are missing; sequencing was by immunoSEQ multiplex PCR. The table lists 150,000 to 160,000 clones, 79% of them singletons. Trimming stripped 0 bases from V and 2 bases from J, with 11 bases between. CDR1 SGDLS and CDR2 YYNGEE come from the germline V gene. The CDR3 covers 15 residues. This chain joins TRBV9 and TRBJ2-5, with D perhaps matching TRBD1 (5 bases). The sequence was obtained from a man aged 30 to 45 in good health and CMV-seropositive. The source material was PBMCs. The chain's CDR3 is CASSVGPGSQETQYF. CDR3 nucleotide sequence: TGTGCCAGCAGCGTAGGACCAGGGTCACAAGAGACCCAGTACTTC.